This passage covers 2 T cell receptor beta chains from one sample sequenced in a study of blood T cell repertoires in COVID-19. Clones were sequenced by immunoSEQ multiplex PCR, and TCRdb holds only the in-frame ones, with some missing. The table records 150,000 to 250,000 clones, roughly four fifths of them present only once. Sequencing input: PBMCs or T cells enriched from blood (not recorded which). The receptor set was obtained from a man between 35 and 55 years old who had recovered from COVID-19.

This chain uses TRBV5-8 with TRBJ1-2; TRBD1 matches 7 bases. Germline-derived CDR1 and CDR2 are SGHTS and YDEGEE. V gave up 4 bases and J gave up 4 bases; unmatched junction bases: 7. The CDR3 covers 14 residues. The DNA for the CDR3 is TGTGCCAGCAGCACGCCGGGACAGAGCTATGGCTACACCTTC. As protein: CASSTPGQSYGYTF. Full variable domain (outside the CDR3, taken from reference TRBV5-8 and TRBJ1-2): EAGVTQSPTHLIKTRGQQATLRCSPISGHTSVYWYQQALGLGLQFLLWYDEGEERNRGNFPPRFSGRQFPNYSSELNVNALELEDSALYLCASSTPGQSYGYTFGSGTRLTVV.

The J gene is TRBJ1-2, the V gene TRBV7-9, with 12 bases lining up with TRBD1. The CDR3 contains 16 residues. V trimming: 4 bases; J trimming: 8 bases; junction bases outside the gene matches: 11. From germline, CDR1 is SEHNR and CDR2 FQNEAQ (reference sequence). Written as DNA, the CDR3 is TGTGCCAGCAGCTCCCAACTCGGGACAGGGGGCAAGGGCTACACCTTC. Protein sequence: CASSSQLGTGGKGYTF.